This T cell receptor beta chain was observed in a study of blood T cell repertoires in COVID-19. As for the study in general: Acute and convalescent COVID-19 specimens originated in the United States, Italy and Spain. From T cells, B-cell-depleted T cells, or PBMCs came the material, which was cDNA or gDNA.

Germline V gene data show CDR1 as LNHNV and CDR2 as YYDKDF (reference sequence). Germline trimming cut 0 bases from V and 4 bases from J; bases unmatched to any gene: 4. This CDR3 has 15 residues. Sequencing was performed with immunoSEQ multiplex PCR; in TCRdb, only in-frame clones are kept and a portion is missing. The repertoire has 200,000 to 300,000 clones, 85% of them found once; the top ten carry over 5.5%. V gene TRBV15 combines with J gene TRBJ2-7; 9 bases are shared with TRBD2. The TCR was taken from a woman aged 60-75 years with active or convalescent COVID-19. Sequencing used peripheral blood. The CDR3 coding sequence is TGTGCCACCAGCAGAGACTTTAGCGGGAGTTACGAGCAGTACTTC. Translation: CATSRDFSGSYEQYF.